This TCR beta chain was identified in a study of blood T cell repertoires in COVID-19. Clones were read by immunoSEQ multiplex PCR, and TCRdb kept only the in-frame ones, dropping some. The sample carries over 250,000 clones, more than 90% recorded once. Across 20 to 25 US areas, participants ranged in age from 18 to 89 years. The CDR3 length is 15 residues. The germline V and J ends were trimmed by 2 bases and 3 bases, with 11 bases remaining between them. CDR1 and CDR2 from the germline V gene are SGHTA and FQGNSA. Sequencing was performed on PBMCs or T cells enriched from blood (not recorded which). This clonotype was obtained from a man in his fifties or sixties who had recovered from COVID-19. The V gene is TRBV7-2, the J gene TRBJ1-3, with TRBD1 as a possible D gene (6 bases). CDR3 residues: CASSLSGADGNTIYF. The CDR3 bases are TGTGCCAGCAGCTTATCAGGGGCGGATGGAAACACCATATATTTT. The full variable domain, with the rest looked up from reference TRBV7-2 and TRBJ1-3, is GAGVSQSPSNKVTEKGKDVELRCDPISGHTALYWYRQSLGQGLEFLIYFQGNSAPDKSGLPSDRFSAERTGGSVSTLTIQRTQQEDSAVYLCASSLSGADGNTIYFGEGSWLTVV.